This paragraph reports one T cell receptor (beta chain). The sample belongs to a study of memory CD8 T cells in hepatitis C reinfection. The table came from immunoSEQ multiplex PCR; TCRdb's copy has only in-frame clones and leaves some out. The sample shows approximately 51,000 clones, 85% to 90% of them seen only once. V lost 5 bases and J lost 10; bases outside the gene matches: 11. The CDR3 is 14 residues long. Germline CDR1 reads SGHTA; CDR2 reads FQGNSA. This sample's time point: pre-reinfection, 55 to 20 weeks before reinfection detection. TCR sequencing was done directly ex vivo on sorted cells, without expansion in vitro.

Sequences were obtained from naive CD8+ T cells sorted from blood. V gene TRBV7-2 combines with J gene TRBJ2-1, with 7 bases that match TRBD2. The sequence derives from a man in his late teens or twenties with hepatitis C virus infection. CDR3 region: CASSPLGGRGEQFF. The CDR3 region has the DNA TGTGCCAGCAGCCCCCTCGGCGGGAGAGGGGAGCAGTTCTTC.